Included here is one T cell receptor (beta chain) sequence, with context. No cognate antigen has been identified for it. Base qualities are not at hand, and no much larger clone is one base apart. The immunoSEQ Assay, a bias-controlled multiplex PCR, was used to amplify TCRbeta CDR3 regions from genomic DNA. On the study's bioinformatics: Within the assay, amplification of reference gene primers was used to estimate how many nucleated cells each sample contained. Sequence reads were collapsed and filtered to measure the absolute abundance of every unique TCRbeta CDR3 rearrangement. Productive Simpson clonality was computed per sample as the square root of Simpson's diversity index over productive rearrangements. TCRdb took this table from immuneACCESS and kept in-frame rearrangements with V and J called. Such tables lack part of the clones; where checked against another copy, unresolved V genes explain under half of the gap, and the rest is unexplained. V, J and clone size are those of that table, while D and trimming were read from the DNA. The sample has some 290,000 clones on record, approximately 87% of them singletons. Around 12% of the sample is in the top ten clones.

At one collaborating source in Seattle, patients were enrolled during active infection and were followed longitudinally through the course of disease. Whole blood was collected in K2EDTA tubes by collaborating institutions according to the institutions' own protocols. For TCRbeta analysis, collaborators shipped samples as frozen whole blood, isolated PBMCs, or DNA extracted from either of those sample types. This record comes from a study of blood T cell repertoires in COVID-19 (dated by TCRdb to the early 2020s). Regarding the complete study: The collaborator samples originated in the United States, Italy and Spain and spanned the acute and convalescent phases of COVID-19. The material from the prospective study consisted of cDNA or gDNA derived from T cells, B-cell-depleted T cells, or PBMCs. Deeply sampled blood TCRbeta repertoires from subjects exposed to, actively infected with, or recovered from COVID-19 were included in the dataset. The repertoires were released in a freely available public database intended as a resource for research on the immune response to SARS-CoV-2. The samples were drawn from two sources: the first 160 participants of the ongoing ImmuneRACE study, and fewer than 1,500 subjects contributed by 6 global collaborators. Sample metadata almost always included a de-identified subject ID, COVID-19 status, age in years and sex. HLA class I and class II types, where available, came from metadata supplied by the sample provider rather than from assay-based typing.

The paper's findings and limits, for the study overall: How much clinical and demographic metadata was included differed by source and by participant, and the metadata was provided uncurated.

CDR3 length: 15 amino acids, cysteine to phenylalanine. The sequence is cut down to CDR3 DNA, 45 bases in frame from base 1. Via the germline V gene, CDR1 is ENHRY and CDR2 SYGVKD. Trimming at the junction amounts to 4 bases on V and 1 base on J, and the germline ends lie 10 bases apart. This sequence uses TRBV10-3 and TRBJ1-4; the D region possibly corresponds to TRBD1 (5 bases align). This clonotype was obtained from a woman younger than 45 with COVID-19, enrolled during active disease. Sequenced: peripheral blood. The CDR3 amino acid sequence is: CAISGGRGTNEKLFF. The DNA sequence is TGTGCCATCAGTGGAGGAAGGGGAACTAATGAAAAACTGTTTTTT.